This paragraph reports one T cell receptor beta chain. This sample is drawn from a study of blood T cell repertoires in COVID-19. There are 14 residues in the CDR3. Germline assignment: CDR1 MDHEN and CDR2 SYDVKM. The V gene lost 2 bases and the J gene lost 4 bases, with 10 bases spanning the gap. In the original analysis: Researchers report that nucleated cell counts were estimated from reference gene primer amplification. Libraries were prepared by immunoSEQ multiplex PCR; TCRdb keeps only in-frame clonotypes and omits some of them. V and J calls and clone size are copied from that table; D and trimming were computed from the DNA. The sample shows some 100,000 clones, roughly 87% of them seen only once.

The material sequenced was peripheral blood. V and J are TRBV28 and TRBJ2-3, with D tentatively TRBD1 (5 bases). This clonotype was sampled from a man aged 30 to 39 in a cohort sampled during active COVID-19. The DNA of the CDR3 is TGTGCCAGCAGTTTAATGGGGCCGGCAGATACGCAGTATTTT. This codes for CASSLMGPADTQYF.